Given below is one T cell receptor (beta chain) in context. Its antigen specificity is not known. Qualities for individual bases were not recorded, and no much larger clone is one base off. RNA was extracted using the RNeasy kit, and roughly 0.5 to 1 ug of the RNA was reverse transcribed with random hexamers. The immunoSEQ multiplex PCR assay, covering 54 Vbeta and 13 Jbeta segments, was used to amplify TCR beta CDR3 regions. PCR amplification bias was corrected by using a synthetic template baseline for primer optimization and computational correction. The source study handled its data this way. Reads were annotated to V, D and J genes according to IMGT and were analyzed with immunoSEQ Analyzer, with only productive sequences retained. Clonality was calculated as one minus the Shannon entropy normalized by log2 of the number of productive unique sequences. For each patient and control, public and private clones were evaluated within the 100 most prevalent clones. Clones were defined as Susac-specific if absent from the healthy and MS cohorts, from 1052 published viral clones and from other ImmuneACCESS disease sequences. TCRdb reanalyzed the raw reads on its own, using fastp at Q25 for trimming and MiXCR for clone calling, and kept in-frame beta chains. One record per CDR3 amino acid sequence lists the most common genes and DNA. The V and J calls were determined by TCRdb, not by the authors. The sample records 95,000 or so distinct CDR3 sequences, over 85% of which are singletons. The ten largest clones add up to around 0.34% of the sample.

CDR1 and CDR2, per the germline V gene (reference sequence), are LNHNV and YYDKDF. The CDR3 measures 15 amino acids from cysteine to phenylalanine. CDR3 DNA is the only sequence kept; it has 45 bases, read in frame from the first base. The junction carries 10 bases between V and J, which are trimmed by 2 bases and 0 bases respectively. High-throughput TCR beta sequencing profiled peripheral blood CD8+ and CD4+ T cells from healthy donors, Susac syndrome patients and multiple sclerosis patients. Healthy donors were included as age- and sex-matched controls. Bulk CD8+ and CD4+ T cells were purified by magnetic negative isolation, while CD8+ TEMRA cells were enriched using FACS. Blood was collected in EDTA tubes and processed within 24 hours, with PBMCs isolated through density gradient centrifugation. PBMCs intended for TCR sequencing were frozen in liquid nitrogen and were later thawed in a 37 degrees C water bath. A purity of at least 90% was achieved for sorted or isolated CD4+, CD8+ and CD8+ TEMRA cells.

The data belong to a study of CD8 T cells in Susac syndrome (dated by TCRdb to the late 2010s). Regarding the research as a whole: Repertoire sequencing was used to test whether CD8+ T cell activation and differentiation in Susac syndrome was antigen driven. The clonality of the CD8+ T cell repertoire was compared across approximately 11 healthy donors, some 14 Susac syndrome patients and roughly 15 multiple sclerosis patients. The paper's findings and limits, for the study overall: The number of individuals in the TCR sequencing and HLA analysis was recognized as being relatively small.

The receptor was isolated from a human donor in good health. The chain uses TRBV15 and TRBJ1-1; tentative D gene TRBD1, with 5 bases matching. Sequences were obtained from CD8+ T cells from PBMCs. The sequenced DNA: TGTGCCACCAGCAGACGCAGGGAGATGAACACTGAAGCTTTCTTT. It specifies CATSRRREMNTEAFF.